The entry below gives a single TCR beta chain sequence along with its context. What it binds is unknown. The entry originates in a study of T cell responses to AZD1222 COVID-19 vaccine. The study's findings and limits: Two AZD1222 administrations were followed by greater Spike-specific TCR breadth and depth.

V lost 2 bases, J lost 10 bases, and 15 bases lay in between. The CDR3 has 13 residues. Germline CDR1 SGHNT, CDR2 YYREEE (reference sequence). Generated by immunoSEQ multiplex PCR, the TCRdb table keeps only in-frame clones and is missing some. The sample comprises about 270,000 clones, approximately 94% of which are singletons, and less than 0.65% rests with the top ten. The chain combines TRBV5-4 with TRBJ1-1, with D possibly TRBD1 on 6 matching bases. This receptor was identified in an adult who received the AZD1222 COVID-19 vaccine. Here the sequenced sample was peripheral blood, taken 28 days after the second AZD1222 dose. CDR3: CASSLSRGSSAFF. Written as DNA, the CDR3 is TGTGCCAGCAGCTTATCCAGGGGAAGCTCAGCTTTCTTT.